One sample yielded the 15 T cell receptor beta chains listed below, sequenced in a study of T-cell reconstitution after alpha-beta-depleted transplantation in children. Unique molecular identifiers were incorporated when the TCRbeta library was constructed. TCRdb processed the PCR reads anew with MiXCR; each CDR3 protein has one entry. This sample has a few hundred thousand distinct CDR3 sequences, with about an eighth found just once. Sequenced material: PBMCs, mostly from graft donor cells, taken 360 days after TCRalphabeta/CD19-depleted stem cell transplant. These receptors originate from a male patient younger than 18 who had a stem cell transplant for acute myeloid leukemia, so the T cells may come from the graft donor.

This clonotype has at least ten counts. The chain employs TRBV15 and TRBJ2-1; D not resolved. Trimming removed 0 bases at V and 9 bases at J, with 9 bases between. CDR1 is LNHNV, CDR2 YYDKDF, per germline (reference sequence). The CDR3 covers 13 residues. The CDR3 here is CATSRDFTAEQFF. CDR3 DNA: TGTGCCACCAGCAGAGATTTTACGGCTGAGCAGTTCTTC. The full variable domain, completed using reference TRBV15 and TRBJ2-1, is DAMVIQNPRYQVTQFGKPVTLSCSQTLNHNVMYWYQQKSSQAPKLLFHYYDKDFNNEADTPDNFQSRRPNTSFCFLDIRSPGLGDTAMYLCATSRDFTAEQFFGPGTRLTVL.

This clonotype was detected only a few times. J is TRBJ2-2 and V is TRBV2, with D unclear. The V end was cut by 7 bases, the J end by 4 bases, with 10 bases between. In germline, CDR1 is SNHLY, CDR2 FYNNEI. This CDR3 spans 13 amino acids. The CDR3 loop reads CASTVAVTGELFF. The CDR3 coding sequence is TGTGCCAGCACCGTAGCAGTCACCGGGGAGCTGTTTTTT.

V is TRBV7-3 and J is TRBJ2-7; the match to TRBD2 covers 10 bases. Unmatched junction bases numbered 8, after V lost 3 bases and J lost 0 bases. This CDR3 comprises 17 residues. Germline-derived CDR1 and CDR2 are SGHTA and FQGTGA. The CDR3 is CASSFEASGSSSYEQYF. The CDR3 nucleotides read TGTGCCAGCAGCTTTGAAGCTAGCGGGAGCTCCTCCTACGAGCAGTACTTC.

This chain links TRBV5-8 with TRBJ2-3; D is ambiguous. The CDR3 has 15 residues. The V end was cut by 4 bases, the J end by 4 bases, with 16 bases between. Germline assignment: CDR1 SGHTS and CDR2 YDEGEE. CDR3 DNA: TGTGCCAGCAGCCCTGGAGCAGCCTACGCAGATACGCAGTATTTT. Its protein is CASSPGAAYADTQYF.

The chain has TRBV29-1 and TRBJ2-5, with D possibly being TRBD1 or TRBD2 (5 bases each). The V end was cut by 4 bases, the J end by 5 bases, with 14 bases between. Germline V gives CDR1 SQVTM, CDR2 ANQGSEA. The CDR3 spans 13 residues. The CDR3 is CSVGGIPWETQYF. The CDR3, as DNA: TGCAGCGTTGGGGGGATTCCTTGGGAGACCCAGTACTTC.

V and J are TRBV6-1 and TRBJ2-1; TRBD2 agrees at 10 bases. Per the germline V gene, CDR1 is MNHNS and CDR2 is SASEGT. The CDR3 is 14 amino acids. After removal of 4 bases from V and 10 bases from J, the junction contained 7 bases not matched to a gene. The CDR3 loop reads CASSGAGGPGEQFF. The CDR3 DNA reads TGTGCCAGCAGTGGAGCGGGAGGGCCTGGAGAGCAGTTCTTC.

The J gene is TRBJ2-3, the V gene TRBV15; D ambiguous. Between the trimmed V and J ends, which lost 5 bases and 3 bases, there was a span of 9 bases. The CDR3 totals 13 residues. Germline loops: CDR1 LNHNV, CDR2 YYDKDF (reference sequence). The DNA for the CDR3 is TGTGCCACCAGCTCCCGGGTTACAGATACGCAGTATTTT. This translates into CATSSRVTDTQYF.

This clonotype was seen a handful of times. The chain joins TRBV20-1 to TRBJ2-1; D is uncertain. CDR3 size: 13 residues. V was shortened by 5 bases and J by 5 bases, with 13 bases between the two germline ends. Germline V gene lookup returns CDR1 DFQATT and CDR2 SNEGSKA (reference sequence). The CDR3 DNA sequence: TGCAGTGCTTTGTCGGACGGCAACAATGAGCAGTTCTTC. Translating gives CSALSDGNNEQFF.

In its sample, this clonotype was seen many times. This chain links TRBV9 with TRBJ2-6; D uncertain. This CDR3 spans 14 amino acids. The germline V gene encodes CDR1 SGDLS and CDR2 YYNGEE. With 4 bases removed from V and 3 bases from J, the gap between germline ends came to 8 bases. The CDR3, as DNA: TGTGCCAGCAGCCCCCCTATTGGGGCCAACGTCCTGACTTTC. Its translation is CASSPPIGANVLTF.

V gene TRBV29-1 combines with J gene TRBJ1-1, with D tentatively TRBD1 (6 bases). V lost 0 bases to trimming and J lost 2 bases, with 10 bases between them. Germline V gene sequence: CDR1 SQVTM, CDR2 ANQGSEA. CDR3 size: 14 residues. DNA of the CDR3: TGCAGCGTTGAAGATCAGGGGAAAAACACTGAAGCTTTCTTT. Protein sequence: CSVEDQGKNTEAFF.

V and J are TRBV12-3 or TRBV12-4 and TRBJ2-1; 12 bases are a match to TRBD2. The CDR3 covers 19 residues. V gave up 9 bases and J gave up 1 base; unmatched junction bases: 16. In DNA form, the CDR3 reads TGTGCCAGGGAACAGTCCGGGACTAGCGGGTATGGGTCCTACAATGAGCAGTTCTTC. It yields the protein CAREQSGTSGYGSYNEQFF.

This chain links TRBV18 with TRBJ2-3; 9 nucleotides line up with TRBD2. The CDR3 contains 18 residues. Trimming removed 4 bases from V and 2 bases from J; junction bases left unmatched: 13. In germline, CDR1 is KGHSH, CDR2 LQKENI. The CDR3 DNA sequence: TGTGCCAGCTCACTACAACGCGGGCTAGCGGGATTCACAGATACGCAGTATTTT. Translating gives CASSLQRGLAGFTDTQYF.

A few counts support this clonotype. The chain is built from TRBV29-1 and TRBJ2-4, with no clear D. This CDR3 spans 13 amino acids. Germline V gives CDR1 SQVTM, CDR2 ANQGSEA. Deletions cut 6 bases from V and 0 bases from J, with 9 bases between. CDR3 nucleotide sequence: TGCAGCGTCAGACCACTAGCCAAAAACATTCAGTACTTC. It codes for CSVRPLAKNIQYF.

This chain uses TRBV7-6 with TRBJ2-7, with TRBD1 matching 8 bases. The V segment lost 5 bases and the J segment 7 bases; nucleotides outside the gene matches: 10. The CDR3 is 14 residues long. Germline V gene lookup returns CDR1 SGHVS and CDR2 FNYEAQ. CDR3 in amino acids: CASSPPGQVGEQYF. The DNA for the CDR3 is TGTGCCAGCAGCCCCCCGGGACAGGTTGGAGAGCAGTACTTC.

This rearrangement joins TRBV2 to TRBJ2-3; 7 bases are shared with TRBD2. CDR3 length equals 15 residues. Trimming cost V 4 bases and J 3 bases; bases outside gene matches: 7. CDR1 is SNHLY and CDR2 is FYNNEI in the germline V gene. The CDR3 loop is CASSVSAGFTDTQYF. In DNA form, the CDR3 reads TGTGCCAGCAGTGTTTCAGCGGGATTTACAGATACGCAGTATTTT.